This T cell receptor (beta chain) was found in a study of cytomegalovirus exposure and HLA in healthy donors. General observations from the study: The authors assumed roughly uniform sequencing depth across donors for presence/absence analyses.

Concerning this clone itself: Its specificity is not known.

With 60 Vbeta and 13 Jbeta primers, the PCR was carried out. Sequenced by immunoSEQ multiplex PCR; TCRdb stores in-frame clones only, minus some. The table shows more than 80,000 clones, with around 64% occurring only once. Germline lookup yields CDR1 SGHRS and CDR2 YFSETQ. The ends lost 4 bases at V and 8 bases at J; junction bases unmatched: 7. This CDR3 comprises 14 residues. The chain uses TRBV5-1 and TRBJ1-4, with 8 bases matching TRBD1. The clonotype was recovered from a human donor in good health. The sample consisted of PBMCs. In DNA form, the CDR3 reads TGCGCCAGCAGCCCTACGACAGGGGTCGAAAAACTGTTTTTT. It specifies CASSPTTGVEKLFF.